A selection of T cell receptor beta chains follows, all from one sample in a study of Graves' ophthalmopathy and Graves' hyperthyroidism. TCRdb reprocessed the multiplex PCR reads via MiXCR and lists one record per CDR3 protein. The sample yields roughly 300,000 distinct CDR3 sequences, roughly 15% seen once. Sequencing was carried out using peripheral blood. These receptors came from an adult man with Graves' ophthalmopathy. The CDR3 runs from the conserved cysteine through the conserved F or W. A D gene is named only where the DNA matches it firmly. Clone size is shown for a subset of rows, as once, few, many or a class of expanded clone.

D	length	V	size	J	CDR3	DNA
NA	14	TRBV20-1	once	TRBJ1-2	CSARNRVGRHGYTF	TGCAGTGCTAGAAACAGGGTGGGGAGGCACGGCTACACCTTC
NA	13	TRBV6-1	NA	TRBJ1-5	CATQGPYNQPQHF	TGTGCCACCCAGGGGCCTTACAATCAGCCCCAGCATTTT
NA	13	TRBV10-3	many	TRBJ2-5	CAISETVARTQYF	TGTGCCATCAGTGAGACGGTAGCCCGGACCCAGTACTTC
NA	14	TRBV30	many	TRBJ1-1	CAWSVRGENTEAFF	TGTGCCTGGAGTGTACGCGGGGAGAACACTGAAGCTTTCTTT
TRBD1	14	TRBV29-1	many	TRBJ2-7	CSVEFGQGFYEQYF	TGCAGCGTTGAATTCGGACAGGGGTTTTACGAGCAGTACTTC
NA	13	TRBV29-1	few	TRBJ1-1	CSVEGNLNTEAFF	TGCAGCGTTGAAGGCAACCTGAACACTGAAGCTTTCTTT
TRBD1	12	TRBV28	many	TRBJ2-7	CASTRTTGTGLF	TGTGCCAGCACCCGAACAACCGGGACAGGCTTGTTC
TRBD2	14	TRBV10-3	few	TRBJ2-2	CAISGTSGTGELFF	TGTGCCATCAGTGGGACTAGCGGGACCGGGGAGCTGTTTTTT
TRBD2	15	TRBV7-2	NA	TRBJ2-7	CASSLVVGEGYEQYF	TGTGCCAGCAGCTTAGTGGTGGGGGAGGGCTACGAGCAGTACTTC
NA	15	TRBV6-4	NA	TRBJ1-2	CASRDSPGTNYGYTF	TGTGCCAGCAGAGACTCACCGGGAACGAACTATGGCTACACCTTC
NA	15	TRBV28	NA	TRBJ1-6	CASSEGTAPNSPLHF	TGTGCCAGCAGCGAAGGCACAGCCCCAAATTCACCCCTCCACTTT
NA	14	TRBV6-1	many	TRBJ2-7	CASSKHLDSYEQYF	TGTGCCAGCAGTAAACACTTGGACAGTTACGAGCAGTACTTC
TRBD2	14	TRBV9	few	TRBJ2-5	CASSWGLAKETQYF	TGTGCCAGCAGTTGGGGACTAGCGAAAGAGACCCAGTACTTC
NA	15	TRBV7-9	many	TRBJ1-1	CTSSLVAGQATEAFF	TGTACCAGCAGCTTAGTTGCCGGCCAAGCGACTGAAGCTTTCTTT
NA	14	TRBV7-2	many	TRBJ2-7	CASSFSKGAYEQYF	TGTGCCAGCAGCTTTTCGAAGGGGGCCTACGAGCAGTACTTC
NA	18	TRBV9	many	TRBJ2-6	CASSVGPREATGANVLTF	TGTGCCAGCAGCGTAGGGCCGAGGGAGGCGACTGGGGCCAACGTCCTGACTTTC
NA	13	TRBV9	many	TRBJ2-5	CASSGPIKETQCF	TGTGCCAGCAGCGGACCGATAAAAGAGACCCAGTGCTTC
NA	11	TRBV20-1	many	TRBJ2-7	CSARDGDEQYF	TGCAGTGCTAGAGATGGGGACGAGCAGTACTTC
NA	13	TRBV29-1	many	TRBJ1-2	CSVARVGGYGYTF	TGCAGCGTTGCCAGGGTAGGAGGATATGGCTACACCTTC
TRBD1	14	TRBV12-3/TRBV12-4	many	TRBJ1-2	CASSHGQGNYGYTF	TGTGCCAGCAGTCATGGACAGGGGAACTATGGCTACACCTTC
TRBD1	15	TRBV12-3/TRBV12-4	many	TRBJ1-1	CASSNPTGDHTEAFF	TGTGCCAGCAGCAATCCGACAGGGGACCACACTGAAGCTTTCTTT
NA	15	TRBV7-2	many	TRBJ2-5	CASRTDRWDQETQYF	TGTGCCAGCAGGACCGACAGGTGGGACCAAGAGACCCAGTACTTC
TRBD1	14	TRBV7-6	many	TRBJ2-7	CASSQTDRVYEQYF	TGTGCCAGCAGCCAAACCGACAGGGTCTACGAGCAGTACTTC